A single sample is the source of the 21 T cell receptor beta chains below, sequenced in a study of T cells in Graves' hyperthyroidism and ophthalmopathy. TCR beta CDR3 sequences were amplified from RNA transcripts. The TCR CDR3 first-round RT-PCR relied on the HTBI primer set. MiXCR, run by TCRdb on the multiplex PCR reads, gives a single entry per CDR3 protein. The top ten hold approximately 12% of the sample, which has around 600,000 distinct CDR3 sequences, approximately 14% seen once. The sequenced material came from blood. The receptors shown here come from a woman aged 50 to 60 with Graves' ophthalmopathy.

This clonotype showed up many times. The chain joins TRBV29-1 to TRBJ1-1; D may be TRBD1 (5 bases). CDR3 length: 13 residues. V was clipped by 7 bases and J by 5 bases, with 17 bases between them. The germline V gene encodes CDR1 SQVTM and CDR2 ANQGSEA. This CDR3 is CSAGTPGGTEAFF. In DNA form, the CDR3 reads TGCAGCGCCGGGACGCCCGGCGGGACTGAAGCTTTCTTT.

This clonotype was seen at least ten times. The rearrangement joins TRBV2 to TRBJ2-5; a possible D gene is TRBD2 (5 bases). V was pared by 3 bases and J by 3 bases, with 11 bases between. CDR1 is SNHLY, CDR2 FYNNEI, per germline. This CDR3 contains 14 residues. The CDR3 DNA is TGTGCCAGCAGTGATGGGCGGGCCAAAGAGACCCAGTACTTC. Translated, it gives CASSDGRAKETQYF. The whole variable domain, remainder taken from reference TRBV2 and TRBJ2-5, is EPEVTQTPSHQVTQMGQEVILRCVPISNHLYFYWYRQILGQKVEFLVSFYNNEISEKSEIFDDQFSVERPDGSNFTLKIRSTKLEDSAMYFCASSDGRAKETQYFGPGTRLLVL.

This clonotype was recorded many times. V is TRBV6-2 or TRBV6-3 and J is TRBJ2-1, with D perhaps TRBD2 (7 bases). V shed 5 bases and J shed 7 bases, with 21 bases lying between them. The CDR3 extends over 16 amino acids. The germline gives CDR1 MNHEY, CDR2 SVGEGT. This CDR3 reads CASSTNQGRDLNEQFF. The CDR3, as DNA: TGTGCCAGCAGTACGAATCAGGGGAGGGATCTGAATGAGCAGTTCTTC.

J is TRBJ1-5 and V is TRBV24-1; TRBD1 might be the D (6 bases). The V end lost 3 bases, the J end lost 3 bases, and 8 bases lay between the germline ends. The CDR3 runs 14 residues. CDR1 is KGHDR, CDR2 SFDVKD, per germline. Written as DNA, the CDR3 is TGTGCCACCAGTGATCAGGGGTACAATCAGCCCCAGCATTTT. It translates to CATSDQGYNQPQHF.

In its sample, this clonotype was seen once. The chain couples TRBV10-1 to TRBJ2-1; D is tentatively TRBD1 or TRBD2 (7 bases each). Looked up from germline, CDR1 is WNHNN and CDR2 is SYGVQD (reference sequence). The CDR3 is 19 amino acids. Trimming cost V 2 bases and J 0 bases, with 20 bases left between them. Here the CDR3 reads CASSEPKGEGASSYNEQFF. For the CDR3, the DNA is TGCGCCAGCAGTGAGCCTAAAGGGGAGGGGGCCAGCTCCTACAATGAGCAGTTCTTC.

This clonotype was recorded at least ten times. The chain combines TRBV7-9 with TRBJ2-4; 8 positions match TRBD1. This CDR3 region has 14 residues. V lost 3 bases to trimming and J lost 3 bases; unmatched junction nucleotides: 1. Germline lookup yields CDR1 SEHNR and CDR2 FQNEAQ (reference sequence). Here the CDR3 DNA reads TGTGCCAGCAGCTTGACAGGGGACAAAAACATTCAGTACTTC. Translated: CASSLTGDKNIQYF.

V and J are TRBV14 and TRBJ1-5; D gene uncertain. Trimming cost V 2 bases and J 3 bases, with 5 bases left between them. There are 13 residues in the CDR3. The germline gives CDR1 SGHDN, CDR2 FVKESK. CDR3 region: CASSQSFNQPQHF. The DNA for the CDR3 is TGTGCCAGCAGCCAAAGTTTCAATCAGCCCCAGCATTTT. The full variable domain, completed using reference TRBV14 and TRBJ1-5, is EAGVTQFPSHSVIEKGQTVTLRCDPISGHDNLYWYRRVMGKEIKFLLHFVKESKQDESGMPNNRFLAERTGGTYSTLKVQPAELEDSGVYFCASSQSFNQPQHFGDGTRLSIL.

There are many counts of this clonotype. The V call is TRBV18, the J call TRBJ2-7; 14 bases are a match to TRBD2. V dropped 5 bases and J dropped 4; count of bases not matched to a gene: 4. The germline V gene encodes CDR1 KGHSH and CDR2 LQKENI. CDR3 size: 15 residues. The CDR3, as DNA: TGTGCCAGCTCATCTGGGACTAGCGGGAGTTACGAGCAGTACTTC. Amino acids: CASSSGTSGSYEQYF.

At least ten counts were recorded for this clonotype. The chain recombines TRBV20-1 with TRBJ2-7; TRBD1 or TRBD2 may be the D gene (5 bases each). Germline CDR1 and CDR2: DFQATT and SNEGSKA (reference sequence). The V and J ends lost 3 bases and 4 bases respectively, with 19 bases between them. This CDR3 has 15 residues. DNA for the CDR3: TGCAGTGCTAGGCACGGGACCCTACTATTATACGAGCAGTACTTC. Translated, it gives CSARHGTLLLYEQYF.

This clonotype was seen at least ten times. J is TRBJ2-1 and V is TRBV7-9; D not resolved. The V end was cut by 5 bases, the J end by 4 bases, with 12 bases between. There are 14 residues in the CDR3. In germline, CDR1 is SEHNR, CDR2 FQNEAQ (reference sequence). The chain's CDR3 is CASSPRVGYNEQFF. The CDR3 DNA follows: TGTGCCAGCAGCCCCCGGGTCGGTTACAATGAGCAGTTCTTC.

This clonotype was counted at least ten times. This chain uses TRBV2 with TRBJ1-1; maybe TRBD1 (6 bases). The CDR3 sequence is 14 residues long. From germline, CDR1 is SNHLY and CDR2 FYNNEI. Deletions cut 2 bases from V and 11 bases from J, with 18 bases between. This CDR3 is CASSEQGPTQWAFF. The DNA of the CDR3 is TGTGCCAGCAGTGAACAGGGGCCGACCCAATGGGCTTTCTTT. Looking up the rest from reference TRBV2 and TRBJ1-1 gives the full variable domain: EPEVTQTPSHQVTQMGQEVILRCVPISNHLYFYWYRQILGQKVEFLVSFYNNEISEKSEIFDDQFSVERPDGSNFTLKIRSTKLEDSAMYFCASSEQGPTQWAFFGQGTRLTVV.

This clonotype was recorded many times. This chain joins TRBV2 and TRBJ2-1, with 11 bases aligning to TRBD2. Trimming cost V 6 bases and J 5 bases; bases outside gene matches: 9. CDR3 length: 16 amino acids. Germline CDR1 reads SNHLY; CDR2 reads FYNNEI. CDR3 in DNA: TGTGCCAGCAGCGTAGAGGGACTAGCGGAGCACAATGAGCAGTTCTTC. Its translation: CASSVEGLAEHNEQFF. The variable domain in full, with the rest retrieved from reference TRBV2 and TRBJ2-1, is EPEVTQTPSHQVTQMGQEVILRCVPISNHLYFYWYRQILGQKVEFLVSFYNNEISEKSEIFDDQFSVERPDGSNFTLKIRSTKLEDSAMYFCASSVEGLAEHNEQFFGPGTRLTVL.

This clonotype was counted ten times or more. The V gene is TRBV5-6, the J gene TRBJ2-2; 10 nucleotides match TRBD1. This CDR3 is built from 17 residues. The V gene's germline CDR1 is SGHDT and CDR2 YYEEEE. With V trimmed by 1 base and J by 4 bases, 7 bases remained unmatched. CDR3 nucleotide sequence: TGTGCCAGCAGCTTGTATCAGGGACAGGGGCGCACCGGGGAGCTGTTTTTT. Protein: CASSLYQGQGRTGELFF.

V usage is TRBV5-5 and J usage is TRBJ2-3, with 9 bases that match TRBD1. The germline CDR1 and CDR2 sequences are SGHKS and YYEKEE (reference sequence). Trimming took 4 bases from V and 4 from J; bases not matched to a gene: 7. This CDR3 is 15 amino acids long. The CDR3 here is CASSPGQGRADTQYF. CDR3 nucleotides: TGTGCCAGCAGCCCGGGACAGGGAAGGGCAGATACGCAGTATTTT. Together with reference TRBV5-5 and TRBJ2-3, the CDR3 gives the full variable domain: DAGVTQSPTHLIKTRGQQVTLRCSPISGHKSVSWYQQVLGQGPQFIFQYYEKEERGRGNFPDRFSARQFPNYSSELNVNALLLGDSALYLCASSPGQGRADTQYFGPGTRLTVL.

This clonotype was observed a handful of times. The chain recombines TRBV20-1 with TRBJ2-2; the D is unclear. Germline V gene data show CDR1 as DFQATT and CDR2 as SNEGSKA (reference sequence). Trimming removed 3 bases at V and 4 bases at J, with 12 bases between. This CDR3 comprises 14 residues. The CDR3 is CSARGIGSTGELFF. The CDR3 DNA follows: TGCAGTGCTAGGGGGATTGGAAGCACCGGGGAGCTGTTTTTT.

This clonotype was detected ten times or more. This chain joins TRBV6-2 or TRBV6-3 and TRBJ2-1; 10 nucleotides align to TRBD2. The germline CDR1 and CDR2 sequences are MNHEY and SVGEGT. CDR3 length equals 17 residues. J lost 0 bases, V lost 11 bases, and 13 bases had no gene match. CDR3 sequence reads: CASNGGLAGVSYNEQFF. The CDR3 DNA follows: TGTGCCTCGAATGGGGGGCTAGCGGGAGTCTCCTACAATGAGCAGTTCTTC.

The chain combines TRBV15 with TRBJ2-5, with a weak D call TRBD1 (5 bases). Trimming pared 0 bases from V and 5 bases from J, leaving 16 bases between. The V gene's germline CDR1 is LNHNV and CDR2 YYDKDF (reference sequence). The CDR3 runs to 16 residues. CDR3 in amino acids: CATSRDPDRSRETQYF. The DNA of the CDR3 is TGTGCCACCAGCAGAGATCCAGACAGAAGTCGGGAGACCCAGTACTTC.

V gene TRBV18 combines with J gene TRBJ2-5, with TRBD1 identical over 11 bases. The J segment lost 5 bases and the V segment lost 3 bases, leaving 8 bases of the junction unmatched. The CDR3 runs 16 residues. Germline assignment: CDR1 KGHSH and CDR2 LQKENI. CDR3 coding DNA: TGTGCCAGCTCACCTCCCCGGACAGGGGGCATTGAGACCCAGTACTTC. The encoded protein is CASSPPRTGGIETQYF. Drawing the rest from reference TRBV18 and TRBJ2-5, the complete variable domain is NAGVMQNPRHLVRRRGQEARLRCSPMKGHSHVYWYRQLPEEGLKFMVYLQKENIIDESGMPKERFSAEFPKEGPSILRIQQVVRGDSAAYFCASSPPRTGGIETQYFGPGTRLLVL.

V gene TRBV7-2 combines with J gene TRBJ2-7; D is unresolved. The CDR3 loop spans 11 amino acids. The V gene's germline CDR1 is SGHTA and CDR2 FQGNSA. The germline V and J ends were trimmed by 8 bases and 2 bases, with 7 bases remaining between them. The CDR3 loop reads CASGLTYEQYF. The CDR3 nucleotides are TGTGCCAGCGGCCTGACCTACGAGCAGTACTTC.

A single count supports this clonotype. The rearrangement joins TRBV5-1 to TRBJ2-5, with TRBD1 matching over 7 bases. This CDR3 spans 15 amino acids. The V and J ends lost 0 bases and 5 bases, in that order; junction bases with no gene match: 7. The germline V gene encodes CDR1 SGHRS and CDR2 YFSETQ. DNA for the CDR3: TGCGCCAGCAGCTTGGACGTAGGGGGCTGGGAGACCCAGTACTTC. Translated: CASSLDVGGWETQYF.

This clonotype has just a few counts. CDR3: CASSLYRHAGQTSYEQYF. The CDR3 bases are TGTGCCAGCAGCTTATATCGACATGCGGGACAGACCTCCTACGAGCAGTACTTC. The V call is TRBV7-2, the J call TRBJ2-7; TRBD1 is a possible D gene (7 bases). Looked up from germline, CDR1 is SGHTA and CDR2 is FQGNSA. Trimming removed 2 bases from V and 0 bases from J, with 20 bases in between. CDR3 length: 18 amino acids.